This paragraph covers one TCR beta chain sequence. The target of this receptor is not known. Per-base quality was not reported, and no clone a single base away is much larger than it. The data derive from a study of blood T cell repertoires in COVID-19 (dated by TCRdb to the early 2020s). A note on the overall study: Samples from collaborators originated in the United States, Italy and Spain and spanned both the acute and convalescent phases of COVID-19. The material from the prospective study consisted of cDNA or gDNA derived from T cells, B-cell-depleted T cells, or PBMCs. Deeply sampled blood TCRbeta repertoires from subjects exposed to, actively infected with, or recovered from COVID-19 were included in the dataset. The repertoires were made available in a free public database intended to serve as a resource for research on the immune response to SARS-CoV-2. Samples came from the ongoing ImmuneRACE study (first 160 participants) plus 1,254 subjects from 6 global collaborators. Sample metadata almost always included a de-identified subject ID, COVID-19 status, age in years and sex. Where available, HLA class I and class II types were obtained from metadata supplied by the sample provider rather than from assay-based typing.

The paper's findings and limits, for the study overall: The quantity of clinical and demographic metadata differed by source and by participant and was supplied without curation.

Per the germline V gene, SGHAT is the CDR1 and FQNNGV is the CDR2. Trimming leaves V shorter by 2 bases and J shorter by 3 bases, with the junction holding 2 bases beyond the gene matches. The CDR3 numbers 14 residues from cysteine through phenylalanine. The read is trimmed to its CDR3 DNA, 42 bases read in frame from base 1. Collaborating institutions collected whole blood in K2EDTA tubes following their own protocols. For TCRbeta analysis, collaborators shipped samples in one of three forms: frozen whole blood, isolated PBMCs, or DNA extracted from either of those sample types. TCRbeta CDR3 regions were amplified from genomic DNA by means of the immunoSEQ Assay, a bias-controlled multiplex PCR. On the study's bioinformatics: The number of nucleated cells in each sample was estimated by amplification of reference gene primers within the assay. To quantify the absolute abundance of each unique TCRbeta CDR3 rearrangement, sequence reads were collapsed and filtered. For each sample, productive Simpson clonality was calculated as the square root of Simpson's diversity index across productive rearrangements. In TCRdb, the immuneACCESS table is reduced to in-frame sequences with V and J assigned. These tables do not hold every clone; where another copy was compared, an unresolved V gene accounts for under half, and the others remain unexplained. The V and J calls and clone size were taken over from that table, and D and trimming were inferred from the DNA. For this sample there are fewer than 300,000 clones; more than 70% appear just once. The ten largest clones take up roughly 3.1% of the sample.

Input material: peripheral blood. The sequence was collected from a woman aged 18-30 years with acute or convalescent COVID-19. Recombination connected TRBV11-2 to TRBJ2-7; 9 of the junction bases match TRBD2. DNA sequence: TGTGCCAGCAGCTTAACTAGCGGGTACTACGAGCAGTACTTC. It is translated as CASSLTSGYYEQYF.